The sequence of this T cell receptor (beta chain) was determined in a study of cytomegalovirus exposure and HLA in healthy donors. Points on this clone: The antigen remains unidentified.

The CDR3 is made up of 14 amino acids. Germline V CDR1 and CDR2: MDHEN, SYDVKM. V shed 6 bases and J shed 0 bases, with 12 bases lying between them. Notes on the study in general: Researchers reported from a later analysis that most CMV-associated TCR beta chains appeared HLA-restricted. Earlier analysis looked at TCR beta V segments, and most were productive about 87% or about 30% of the time. Relative to the approximately 670-donor mean, N-insertions were reportedly fewer in an Asian-associated ancestry cluster in a later analysis.

It was with 60 Vbeta and 13 Jbeta primers that the PCR ran. TCRdb's copy holds only in-frame clones and misses some; the assay was immunoSEQ multiplex PCR. The repertoire holds about 76,000 clones, with more than 60% as singletons. The J gene is TRBJ2-7, the V gene TRBV28; D perhaps matches TRBD2 (7 bases). The specimen was PBMCs. The clonotype comes from a male donor in good health and CMV-seropositive. The CDR3 nucleotides read TGTGCCAGCAGCCGGGGAGGGGGCTCCTACGAGCAGTACTTC. Amino acids: CASSRGGGSYEQYF.